One and the same sample provided the 17 T cell receptor beta chains below, sequenced in a study of T cell responses to AZD1222 COVID-19 vaccine. Using immunoSEQ multiplex PCR, the repertoire was profiled, and TCRdb retains in-frame clones only, with some absent. The sample has more than 95,000 clones, more than 85% seen once. This specimen was peripheral blood, taken on day 0 of AZD1222 vaccination. The receptor set was obtained from an adult in good health.

The chain carries TRBV9 and TRBJ2-2; D possibly uses TRBD1 or TRBD2 (5 bases each). CDR1 is SGDLS, CDR2 YYNGEE, per germline. V lost 3 bases, J lost 1 base, and 13 bases lay in between. This CDR3 region has 16 residues. CDR3 coding DNA: TGTGCCAGCAGCGCCCGGGGAACAGGGAACACCGGGGAGCTGTTTTTT. The encoded protein is CASSARGTGNTGELFF.

This chain connects TRBV9 to TRBJ1-3; no clear D gene. CDR3 length: 15 amino acids. Per the germline V gene, CDR1 is SGDLS and CDR2 is YYNGEE. V lost 0 bases and J lost 0, with 7 bases in between. CDR3 nucleotides: TGTGCCAGCAGCGTAGGTTTTGGCTCTGGAAACACCATATATTTT. Residues: CASSVGFGSGNTIYF.

This clone turned up a few times. At the DNA level, this CDR3 is encoded by other sequences in the same sample as well. V and J are TRBV2 and TRBJ2-7, with 9 positions matching TRBD1. The CDR3 spans 12 residues. The junction had 3 bases not matched to a gene; V was cut back by 6 bases and J by 6 bases. Germline V gene sequence: CDR1 SNHLY, CDR2 FYNNEI. The CDR3: CASRDRGTEQYF. The CDR3 nucleotides read TGTGCCAGCAGGGACAGGGGAACCGAGCAGTACTTC.

The gene calls are TRBV6-4 and TRBJ1-1; no firm D call. Trimming stripped 4 bases from V and 4 bases from J, with 10 bases between. This CDR3 contains 13 residues. The germline CDR1 and CDR2 sequences are MRHNA and SNTAGT. CDR3 region: CASSVRDGTEAFF. The CDR3, as DNA: TGTGCCAGCAGTGTTAGGGATGGCACTGAAGCTTTCTTT.

The chain recombines TRBV27 with TRBJ1-2; D gene ambiguous. This CDR3 is built from 14 residues. Between the trimmed V and J ends, which lost 4 bases and 2 bases, there was a span of 11 bases. Germline CDR1 is MNHEY and CDR2 is SMNVEV (reference sequence). CDR3 loop: CASSSGLSNYGYTF. The CDR3 nucleotides are TGTGCCAGCAGTTCCGGACTGTCAAACTATGGCTACACCTTC.

Points on this clone: Other DNA sequences from this sample encode an identical CDR3 as well. V usage is TRBV7-2 and J usage is TRBJ2-3; 9 positions match TRBD2. The V gene's germline CDR1 is SGHTA and CDR2 FQGNSA. With 5 bases clipped from V and 2 bases from J, the junction kept 2 bases outside the gene matches. The CDR3 length is 14 residues. DNA of the CDR3: TGTGCCAGCAGCCCGGGACTAGCCACAGATACGCAGTATTTT. It yields the protein CASSPGLATDTQYF.

The V and J genes are TRBV11-2 and TRBJ1-2; D gene uncertain. V lost 3 bases and J lost 2, with 7 bases in between. The germline V gene has CDR1 SGHAT and CDR2 FQNNGV. The length of the CDR3 is 13 residues. Here the CDR3 DNA reads TGTGCCAGCAGCTTGGGAGAGAACTATGGCTACACCTTC. Translation gives CASSLGENYGYTF.

The chain combines TRBV9 with TRBJ2-1; 10 bases fit TRBD2. V lost 2 bases and J lost 1; bases outside the gene matches: 6. The CDR3 runs to 17 residues. Germline V lookup: CDR1 SGDLS, CDR2 YYNGEE. CDR3 in amino acids: CASSVGSGGASYNEQFF. Written as DNA, the CDR3 is TGTGCCAGCAGCGTGGGAAGCGGGGGGGCATCCTACAATGAGCAGTTCTTC. Full variable domain (rest looked up from reference TRBV9 and TRBJ2-1): DSGVTQTPKHLITATGQRVTLRCSPRSGDLSVYWYQQSLDQGLQFLIQYYNGEERAKGNILERFSAQQFPDLHSELNLSSLELGDSALYFCASSVGSGGASYNEQFFGPGTRLTVL.

The chain recombines TRBV19 with TRBJ2-4; 9 bases fit TRBD1. The CDR3 sequence is 16 residues long. Germline CDR1 is LNHDA and CDR2 is SQIVND (reference sequence). V lost 4 bases, J lost 6 bases, and 10 bases stayed unmatched. CDR3 nucleotide sequence: TGTGCCAGTAGTACGCCCCAGGACAGGGGTCGAAACATTCAGTACTTC. Its translation: CASSTPQDRGRNIQYF. The full variable domain, its missing parts supplied by reference TRBV19 and TRBJ2-4, is DGGITQSPKYLFRKEGQNVTLSCEQNLNHDAMYWYRQDPGQGLRLIYYSQIVNDFQKGDIAEGYSVSREKKESFPLTVTSAQKNPTAFYLCASSTPQDRGRNIQYFGAGTRLSVL.

The chain carries TRBV7-8 and TRBJ2-7; 9 bases agree with TRBD1. Germline CDR1 SGHVS, CDR2 FQNEAQ. CDR3 length: 15 residues. The V segment lost 2 bases and the J segment 3 bases; nucleotides outside the gene matches: 5. The CDR3 bases are TGTGCCAGCAGCTTAACGACAGGGGGTGGCTACGAGCAGTACTTC. It translates to CASSLTTGGGYEQYF.

The chain employs TRBV9 and TRBJ2-7; D is possibly TRBD1 (5 bases). This CDR3 is 14 amino acids long. CDR1 SGDLS and CDR2 YYNGEE come from the germline V gene. Trimming cost V 3 bases and J 6 bases, with 16 bases left between them. The CDR3 region has the DNA TGTGCCAGCAGCGAGGGGCTGACCCGGCTCGAGCAGTACTTC. Protein product: CASSEGLTRLEQYF.

J is TRBJ1-1 and V is TRBV4-2; 7 bases line up with TRBD1. The CDR3 is 16 amino acids. V was pared by 0 bases and J by 4 bases, with 8 bases of the junction left unmatched. The germline CDR1 and CDR2 sequences are LGHNA and YNFKEQ. CDR3 sequence: CASSQETGRVSTEAFF. The CDR3 DNA sequence: TGTGCCAGCAGCCAAGAGACAGGGCGAGTGAGCACTGAAGCTTTCTTT.

The chain uses TRBV7-2 and TRBJ2-5; D gene uncertain. Germline lookup yields CDR1 SGHTA and CDR2 FQGNSA. Trimming took 4 bases from V and 4 from J, leaving 13 bases between them. There are 14 residues in the CDR3. The CDR3 is CASSSGGGPETQYF. CDR3 bases: TGTGCCAGCAGCTCCGGTGGTGGGCCAGAGACCCAGTACTTC.

The chain joins TRBV10-3 to TRBJ2-1, with 15 bases that match TRBD2. The CDR3 spans 17 residues. V lost 2 bases to trimming and J lost 9 bases; unmatched junction nucleotides: 8. Germline CDR1 is ENHRY and CDR2 is SYGVKD. The CDR3 spells CAISETGLAGGVGEQFF. CDR3 sequence (DNA): TGTGCCATCAGTGAGACGGGACTAGCGGGAGGAGTTGGTGAGCAGTTCTTC.

The chain employs TRBV25-1 and TRBJ1-1, with D possibly TRBD1 on 6 matching bases. The V and J ends lost 5 bases and 4 bases respectively, with 17 bases between them. This CDR3 has 15 amino acids. Looked up from germline, CDR1 is MGHDK and CDR2 is SYGVNS. CDR3: CASSSGWGHSTEAFF. CDR3 nucleotides: TGTGCCAGCAGTAGTGGTTGGGGACATAGCACTGAAGCTTTCTTT.

This clone occurred once. The genes are TRBV6-5 and TRBJ1-1, with TRBD1 identical over 8 bases. Germline V gene data show CDR1 as MNHEY and CDR2 as SVGAGI. V trimming: 6 bases; J trimming: 6 bases; junction bases outside the gene matches: 6. The CDR3 has 13 residues. This CDR3 reads CASSLTGVAEAFF. DNA for the CDR3: TGTGCCAGCAGCTTGACAGGGGTCGCTGAAGCTTTCTTT.

This rearrangement joins TRBV9 to TRBJ1-1; TRBD1 might be the D (5 bases). Germline CDR1 reads SGDLS; CDR2 reads YYNGEE. This CDR3 has 15 amino acids. Between the trimmed V and J ends, which lost 0 bases and 3 bases, there was a span of 12 bases. The CDR3 bases are TGTGCCAGCAGCGTAGTTGGGGGGAGCTACACTGAAGCTTTCTTT. Translation: CASSVVGGSYTEAFF.